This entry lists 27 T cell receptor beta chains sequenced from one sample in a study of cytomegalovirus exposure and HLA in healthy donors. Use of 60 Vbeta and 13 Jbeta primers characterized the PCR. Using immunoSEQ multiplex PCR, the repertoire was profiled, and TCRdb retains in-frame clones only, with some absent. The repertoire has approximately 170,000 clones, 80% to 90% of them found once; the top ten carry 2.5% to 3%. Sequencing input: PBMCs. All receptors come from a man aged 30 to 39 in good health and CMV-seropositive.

DNA of the CDR3: TGTGCCAGCAGTGTCGGGACAGGGGAGATCCCCCTCCACTTT. This translates into CASSVGTGEIPLHF. This chain uses TRBV2 with TRBJ1-6; TRBD1 agrees at 10 bases. Trimming took 4 bases from V and 13 from J; bases not matched to a gene: 7. Germline CDR1 reads SNHLY; CDR2 reads FYNNEI. The CDR3 runs to 14 residues. Looking up the rest from reference TRBV2 and TRBJ1-6 gives the full variable domain: EPEVTQTPSHQVTQMGQEVILRCVPISNHLYFYWYRQILGQKVEFLVSFYNNEISEKSEIFDDQFSVERPDGSNFTLKIRSTKLEDSAMYFCASSVGTGEIPLHFGNGTRLTVT.

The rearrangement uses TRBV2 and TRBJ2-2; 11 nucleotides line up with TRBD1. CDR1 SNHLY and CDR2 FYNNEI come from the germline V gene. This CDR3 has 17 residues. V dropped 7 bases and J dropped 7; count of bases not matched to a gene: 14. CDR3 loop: CASTPRTGGISIGELFF. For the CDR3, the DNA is TGTGCCAGCACGCCACGGACAGGGGGCATTTCTATCGGGGAGCTGTTTTTT.

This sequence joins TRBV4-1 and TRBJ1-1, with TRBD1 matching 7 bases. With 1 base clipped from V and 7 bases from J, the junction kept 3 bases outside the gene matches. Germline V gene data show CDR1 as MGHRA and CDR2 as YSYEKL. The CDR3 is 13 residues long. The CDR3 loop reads CASSQVWDSEAFF. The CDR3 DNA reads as TGCGCCAGCAGCCAAGTGTGGGACAGTGAAGCTTTCTTT.

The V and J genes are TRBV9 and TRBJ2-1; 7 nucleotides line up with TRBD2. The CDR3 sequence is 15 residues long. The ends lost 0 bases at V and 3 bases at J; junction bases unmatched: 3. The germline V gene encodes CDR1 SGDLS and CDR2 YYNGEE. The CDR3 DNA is TGTGCCAGCAGCGTAGTGGGAGGGCTCTACAATGAGCAGTTCTTC. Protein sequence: CASSVVGGLYNEQFF. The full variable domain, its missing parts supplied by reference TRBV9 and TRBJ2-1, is DSGVTQTPKHLITATGQRVTLRCSPRSGDLSVYWYQQSLDQGLQFLIQYYNGEERAKGNILERFSAQQFPDLHSELNLSSLELGDSALYFCASSVVGGLYNEQFFGPGTRLTVL.

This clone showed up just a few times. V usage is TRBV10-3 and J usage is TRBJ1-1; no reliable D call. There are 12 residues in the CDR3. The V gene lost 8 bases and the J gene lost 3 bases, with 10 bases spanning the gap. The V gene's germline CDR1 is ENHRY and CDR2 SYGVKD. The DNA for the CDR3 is TGTGCCATCCGGGAAAGGGACACTGAAGCTTTCTTT. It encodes CAIRERDTEAFF.

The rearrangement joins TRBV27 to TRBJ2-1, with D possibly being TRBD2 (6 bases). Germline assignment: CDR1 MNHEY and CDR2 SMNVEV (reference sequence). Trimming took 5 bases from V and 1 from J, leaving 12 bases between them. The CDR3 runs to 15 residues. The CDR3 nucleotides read TGTGCCAGCAGTCGCGTCGGGAGATCCTACAATGAGCAGTTCTTC. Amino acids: CASSRVGRSYNEQFF.

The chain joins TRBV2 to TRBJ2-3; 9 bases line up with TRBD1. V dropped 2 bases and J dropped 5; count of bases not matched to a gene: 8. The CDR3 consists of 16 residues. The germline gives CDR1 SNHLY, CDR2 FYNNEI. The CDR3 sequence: CASSETHRGPVDTQYF. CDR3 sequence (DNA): TGTGCCAGCAGTGAAACCCACAGGGGGCCGGTAGATACGCAGTATTTT.

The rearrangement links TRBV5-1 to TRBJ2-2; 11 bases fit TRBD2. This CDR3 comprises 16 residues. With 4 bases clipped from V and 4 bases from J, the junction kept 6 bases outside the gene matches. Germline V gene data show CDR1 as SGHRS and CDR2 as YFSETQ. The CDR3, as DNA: TGCGCCAGCAGCCCCCCGGGACTAGCGGCCACCGGGGAGCTGTTTTTT. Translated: CASSPPGLAATGELFF.

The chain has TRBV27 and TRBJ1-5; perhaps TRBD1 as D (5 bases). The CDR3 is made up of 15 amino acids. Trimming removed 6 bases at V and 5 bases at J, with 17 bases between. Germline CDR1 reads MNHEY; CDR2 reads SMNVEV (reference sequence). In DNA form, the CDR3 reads TGTGCCAGCAGCCCCCTAAGACAGATGGATCAGCCCCAGCATTTT. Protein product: CASSPLRQMDQPQHF.

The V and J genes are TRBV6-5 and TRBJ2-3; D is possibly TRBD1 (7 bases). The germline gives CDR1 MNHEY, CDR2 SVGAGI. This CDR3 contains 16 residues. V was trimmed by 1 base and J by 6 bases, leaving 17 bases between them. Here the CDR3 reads CASSYFGQGGRDTQYF. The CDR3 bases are TGTGCCAGCAGTTACTTCGGGCAGGGGGGAAGGGATACGCAGTATTTT.

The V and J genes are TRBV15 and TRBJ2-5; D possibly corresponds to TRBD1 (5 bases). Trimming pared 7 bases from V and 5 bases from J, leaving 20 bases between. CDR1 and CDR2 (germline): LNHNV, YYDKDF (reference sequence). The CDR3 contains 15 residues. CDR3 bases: TGTGCCACCAAACAAATCGGACATCCCGGGGAGACCCAGTACTTC. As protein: CATKQIGHPGETQYF.

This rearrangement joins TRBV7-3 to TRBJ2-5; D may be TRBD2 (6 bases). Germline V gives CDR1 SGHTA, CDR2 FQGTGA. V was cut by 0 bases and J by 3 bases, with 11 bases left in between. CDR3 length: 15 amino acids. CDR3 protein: CASSLTGLAKETQYF. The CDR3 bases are TGTGCCAGCAGCTTAACGGGGCTAGCGAAAGAGACCCAGTACTTC.

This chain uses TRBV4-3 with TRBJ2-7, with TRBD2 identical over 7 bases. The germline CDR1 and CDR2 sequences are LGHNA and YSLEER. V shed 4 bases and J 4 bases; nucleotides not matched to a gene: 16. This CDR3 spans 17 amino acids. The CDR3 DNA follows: TGCGCCAGCAGCCCTTCTGCGGGAGCAATGGGGGGTTACGAGCAGTACTTC. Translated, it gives CASSPSAGAMGGYEQYF.

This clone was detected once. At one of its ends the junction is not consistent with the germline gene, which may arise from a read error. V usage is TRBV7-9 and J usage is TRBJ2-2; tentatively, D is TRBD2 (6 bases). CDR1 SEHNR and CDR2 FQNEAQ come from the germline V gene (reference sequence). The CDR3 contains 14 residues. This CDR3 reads CSSSKTSVTGELFF. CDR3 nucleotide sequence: TGTTCCAGCAGCAAGACTAGTGTGACCGGGGAGCTGTTTTTT. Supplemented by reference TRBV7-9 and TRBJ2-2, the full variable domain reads DTGVSQNPRHKITKRGQNVTFRCDPISEHNRLYWYRQTLGQGPEFLTYFQNEAQLEKSRLLSDRFSAERPKGSFSTLEIQRTEQGDSAMYLCSSSKTSVTGELFFGEGSRLTVL.

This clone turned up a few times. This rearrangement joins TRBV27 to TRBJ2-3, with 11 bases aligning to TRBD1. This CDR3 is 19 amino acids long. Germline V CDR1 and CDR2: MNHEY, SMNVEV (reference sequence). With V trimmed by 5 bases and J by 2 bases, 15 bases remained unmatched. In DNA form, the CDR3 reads TGTGCCAGCAGTCACCTAAATTCGGACAGGGGGCTTGACACAGATACGCAGTATTTT. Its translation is CASSHLNSDRGLDTDTQYF.

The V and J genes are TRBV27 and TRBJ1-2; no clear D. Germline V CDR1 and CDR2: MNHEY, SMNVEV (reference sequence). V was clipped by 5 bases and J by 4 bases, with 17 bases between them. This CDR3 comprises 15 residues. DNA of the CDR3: TGTGCCAGCAGTATGACTACGTCCGGGCTCTATGGCTACACCTTC. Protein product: CASSMTTSGLYGYTF.

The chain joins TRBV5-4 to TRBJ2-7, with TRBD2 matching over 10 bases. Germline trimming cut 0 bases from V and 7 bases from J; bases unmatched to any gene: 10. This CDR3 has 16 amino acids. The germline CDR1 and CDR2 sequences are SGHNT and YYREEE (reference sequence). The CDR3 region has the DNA TGTGCCAGCAGCTTGGCGTCTAGCGGGAGCGCTGAGGAGCAGTACGTC. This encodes CASSLASSGSAEEQYV.

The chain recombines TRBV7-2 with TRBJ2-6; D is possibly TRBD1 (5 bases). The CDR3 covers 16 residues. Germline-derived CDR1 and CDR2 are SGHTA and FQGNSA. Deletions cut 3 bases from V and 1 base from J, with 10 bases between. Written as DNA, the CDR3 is TGTGCCAGCAGCTTTCAGGGAACGTCTGGGGCCAACGTCCTGACTTTC. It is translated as CASSFQGTSGANVLTF.

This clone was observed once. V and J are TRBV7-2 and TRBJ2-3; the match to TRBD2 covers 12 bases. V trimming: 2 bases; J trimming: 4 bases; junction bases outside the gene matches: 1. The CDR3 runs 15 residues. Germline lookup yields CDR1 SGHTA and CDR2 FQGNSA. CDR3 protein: CASSLLAGGADTQYF. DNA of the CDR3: TGTGCCAGCAGCTTACTAGCGGGAGGGGCAGATACGCAGTATTTT.

The chain's CDR3 is CASSQAQGVTYEQYF. In DNA form, the CDR3 reads TGCGCCAGCAGCCAAGCACAGGGGGTTACCTACGAGCAGTACTTC. The rearrangement links TRBV4-3 to TRBJ2-7; 8 nucleotides agree with TRBD1. CDR3 length: 15 residues. V shed 1 base, J shed 2 bases, and the junction held 4 bases outside the gene matches. From germline, CDR1 is LGHNA and CDR2 YSLEER.

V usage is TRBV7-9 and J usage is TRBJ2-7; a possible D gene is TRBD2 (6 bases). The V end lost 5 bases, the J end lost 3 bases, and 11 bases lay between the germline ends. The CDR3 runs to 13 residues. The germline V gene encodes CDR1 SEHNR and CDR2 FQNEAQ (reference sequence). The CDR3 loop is CASSRDSRYEQYF. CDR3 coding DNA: TGTGCCAGCAGCCGGGACTCCCGCTACGAGCAGTACTTC. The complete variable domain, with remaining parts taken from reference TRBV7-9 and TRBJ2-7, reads DTGVSQNPRHKITKRGQNVTFRCDPISEHNRLYWYRQTLGQGPEFLTYFQNEAQLEKSRLLSDRFSAERPKGSFSTLEIQRTEQGDSAMYLCASSRDSRYEQYFGPGTRLTVT.

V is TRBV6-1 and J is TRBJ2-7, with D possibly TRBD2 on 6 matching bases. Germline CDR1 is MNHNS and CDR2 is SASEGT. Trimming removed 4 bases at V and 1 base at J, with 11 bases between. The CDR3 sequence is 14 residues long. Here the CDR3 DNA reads TGTGCCAGCAGTGGGCGGGGCGCGTCCTACGAGCAGTACTTC. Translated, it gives CASSGRGASYEQYF.

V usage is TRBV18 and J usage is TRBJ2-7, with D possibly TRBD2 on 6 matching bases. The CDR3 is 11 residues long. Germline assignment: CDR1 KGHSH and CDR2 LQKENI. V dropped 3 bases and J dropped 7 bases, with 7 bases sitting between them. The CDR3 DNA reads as TGTGCCAGCTCACCTGGGGGGGAGCAGTACGTC. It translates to CASSPGGEQYV.

As DNA, the CDR3 is TGTGCCACCAGCAGGGTTGAGGGACCCCAGCATTTT. Protein sequence: CATSRVEGPQHF. The chain is built from TRBV15 and TRBJ1-5; no reliable D call. Germline-derived CDR1 and CDR2 are LNHNV and YYDKDF (reference sequence). CDR3 size: 12 residues. The ends were cut back, 3 bases at V and 10 bases at J, with 10 bases in the middle.

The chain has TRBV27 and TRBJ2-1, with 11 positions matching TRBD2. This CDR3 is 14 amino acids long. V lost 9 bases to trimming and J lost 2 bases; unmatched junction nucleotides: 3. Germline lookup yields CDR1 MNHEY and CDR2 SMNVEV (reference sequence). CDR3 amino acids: CASKLAGAYNEQFF. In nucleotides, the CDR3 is TGTGCCAGTAAACTAGCGGGAGCCTACAATGAGCAGTTCTTC.

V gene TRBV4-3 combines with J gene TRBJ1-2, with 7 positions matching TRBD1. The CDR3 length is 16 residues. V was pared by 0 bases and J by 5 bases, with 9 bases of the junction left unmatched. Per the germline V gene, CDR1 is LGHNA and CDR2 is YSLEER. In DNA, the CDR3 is TGCGCCAGCAGCCAAGATAGGAAGGGGGCGCTTTATGGCTACACCTTC. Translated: CASSQDRKGALYGYTF.

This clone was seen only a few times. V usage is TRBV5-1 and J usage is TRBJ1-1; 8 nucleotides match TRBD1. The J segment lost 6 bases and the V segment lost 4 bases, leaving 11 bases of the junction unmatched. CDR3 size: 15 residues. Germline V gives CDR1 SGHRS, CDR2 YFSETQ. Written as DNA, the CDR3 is TGCGCCAGCAGCAACCTACAGGGGGTGGGGGCTGAAGCTTTCTTT. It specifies CASSNLQGVGAEAFF.